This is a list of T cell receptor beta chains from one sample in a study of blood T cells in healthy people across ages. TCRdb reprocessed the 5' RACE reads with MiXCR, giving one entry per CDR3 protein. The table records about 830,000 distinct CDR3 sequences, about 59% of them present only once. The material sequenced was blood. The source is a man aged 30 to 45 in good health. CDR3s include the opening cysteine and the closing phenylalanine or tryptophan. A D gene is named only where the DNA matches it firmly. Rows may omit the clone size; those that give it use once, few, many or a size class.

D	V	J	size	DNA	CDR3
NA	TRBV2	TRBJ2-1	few	TGTGCCAGCAGCGCCCCCGGGGAAAGGGGCGATGAGCAGTTCTTC	CASSAPGERGDEQFF
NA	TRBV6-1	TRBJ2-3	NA	TGTGCCAGCAGTGGATTGAGGACAGATACGCAGTATTTT	CASSGLRTDTQYF
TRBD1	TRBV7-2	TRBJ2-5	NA	TGTGCCAGCAGCCAAACAGGGGGAAAAGAGACCCAGTACTTC	CASSQTGGKETQYF
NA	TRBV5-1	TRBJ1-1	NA	TGCGCCAGCAGCTTGGGGAGTACAGCGAACACTGAAGCTTTCTTT	CASSLGSTANTEAFF
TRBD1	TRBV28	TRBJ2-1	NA	TGCGCCAGCAAAATCGCAGGGGGCGCGTCCTACGAGCAGTTCTTC	CASKIAGGASYEQFF
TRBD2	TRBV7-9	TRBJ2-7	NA	TGTGCCAGCAGCCGCAGGGAGGGATACAATGAGCAGTACTTC	CASSRREGYNEQYF
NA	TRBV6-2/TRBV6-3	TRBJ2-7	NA	TGTGCCTGCATCCAGGGGAGTCCCTACGAGCAGTACTTC	CACIQGSPYEQYF
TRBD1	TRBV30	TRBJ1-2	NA	TGTGCCTGGTGGACAGGGTCATTTAGCTATGGCTACACCTTC	CAWWTGSFSYGYTF
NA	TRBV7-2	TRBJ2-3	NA	TGTGCCAGCAGCCCCCTAACGCCAGATACGCAGTATTTT	CASSPLTPDTQYF
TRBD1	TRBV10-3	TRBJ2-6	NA	TGTGCCTGTCAACCGGGACAGGGGGCTTTTGGGGCCAACGTCCTGACTTTC	CACQPGQGAFGANVLTF
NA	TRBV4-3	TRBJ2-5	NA	TGCGCCGGCAGCCAAGAGTACGGCTGGGCAGAGACCCAGTACTTC	CAGSQEYGWAETQYF
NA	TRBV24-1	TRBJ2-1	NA	TGTGCCACCAGTGATTTCGGGGGCAATGAGCAGTTCTTC	CATSDFGGNEQFF
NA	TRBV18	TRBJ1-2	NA	TGTGCCAGCTCACCCCGCCAGGAGACCTATGGCTACACCTTC	CASSPRQETYGYTF
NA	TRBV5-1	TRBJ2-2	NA	TGCGCCAGCAGCTTTGAATCCTTCCGCGGGGAGCTGTTTTTT	CASSFESFRGELFF
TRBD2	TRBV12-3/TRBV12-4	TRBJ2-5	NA	TGTGCCAGCAGCCGCGCCCTGCGGGGGTTGTACTTC	CASSRALRGLYF
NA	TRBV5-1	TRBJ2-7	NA	TGCGCCAGCAGCTTGAGTGCGGAGGGATTAGAGCAGTACTTC	CASSLSAEGLEQYF
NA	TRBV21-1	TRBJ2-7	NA	TGTGCCAGCACGAAGAACAGCCCTTACGAGCAGTACTTC	CASTKNSPYEQYF
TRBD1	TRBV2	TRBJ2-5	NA	TGTGCCAGCAGGGGACAGGACCGGGAGACCCAGTACTTC	CASRGQDRETQYF
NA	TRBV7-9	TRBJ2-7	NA	TGTGCCAGCAGCCCCCGGACAGAACTCTCCTACGAGCAGTCCTTC	CASSPRTELSYEQSF
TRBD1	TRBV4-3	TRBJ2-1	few	TGCGCCAGCAGCCAAGAAGTAGCAGGGGGTGGGCCCAATGAGCAGTTCTTC	CASSQEVAGGGPNEQFF
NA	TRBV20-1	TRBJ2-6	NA	TGCAGTGCTAGAGTGGGAGGCAGGGGCTATAGCTCTGGGGCCAACGTCCTGACTTTC	CSARVGGRGYSSGANVLTF
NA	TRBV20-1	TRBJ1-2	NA	TGCAGTGCCCACGGGACCTTTAACTATGGCTACACCTTC	CSAHGTFNYGYTF
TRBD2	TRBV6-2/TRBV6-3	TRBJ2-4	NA	TGTGCCAGCAGTTACCCAACCGGACTAGTCGGAGCCAAAAACATTCAGTACTTC	CASSYPTGLVGAKNIQYF
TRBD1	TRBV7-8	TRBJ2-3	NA	TGTGCCAGCAGCTCAGGACAGGGGGCATCAGATACGCAGTATTTT	CASSSGQGASDTQYF
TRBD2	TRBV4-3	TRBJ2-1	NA	TGCGCCAGCAGCCAATGGTCTAGCGGGAATGAGCAGTTCTTC	CASSQWSSGNEQFF
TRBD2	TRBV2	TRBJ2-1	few	TGTGCCAGCCCCCGGGAGGGGGGAGTTTACAATGAGCAGTTCTTC	CASPREGGVYNEQFF
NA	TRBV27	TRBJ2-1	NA	TGTGCCAGCAGGGACGGAGCCTACAATGAGCAGTTCTTC	CASRDGAYNEQFF
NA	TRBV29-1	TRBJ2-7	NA	TGCAGCGTAGGTGAAGGCTACGAGCAGTACTTC	CSVGEGYEQYF
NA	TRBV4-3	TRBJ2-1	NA	TGCGCCAGCAGCCCTTCGGTAGGCCACAATGAGCAGTTCTTC	CASSPSVGHNEQFF
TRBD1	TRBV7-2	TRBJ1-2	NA	TGTGCCAGCAGCTTGGGTGACAGGGGGCACGGCTATGGCTACACCTTC	CASSLGDRGHGYGYTF
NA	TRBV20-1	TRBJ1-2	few	TGCAGTGCTAGCGCCACCTATGGCTACACCTTC	CSASATYGYTF
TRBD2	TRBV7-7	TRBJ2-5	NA	TGTGCTAGCAGCTCAGGGACTAGCCAAGAGACCCAGTACTTC	CASSSGTSQETQYF
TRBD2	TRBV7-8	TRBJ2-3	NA	TGTGCCAGCAGCCCTTGGGGAGCGGGGGGGGATACGCAGTATTTT	CASSPWGAGGDTQYF
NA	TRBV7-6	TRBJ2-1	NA	TGTGCCAGCAGCTTAGCGCTGTTTTCGGGCGAGCAGTTCTTC	CASSLALFSGEQFF
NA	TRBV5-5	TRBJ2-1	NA	TGTGCCAGCAGCTTGTTTACAGGGTCGACAGGTGAGCAGTTCTTC	CASSLFTGSTGEQFF
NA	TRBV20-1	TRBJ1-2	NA	TGCAGTGCTAGAGATCCCGGGAGATCTAACTATGACTACACCTTC	CSARDPGRSNYDYTF
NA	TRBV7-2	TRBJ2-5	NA	TGTGCCAGCAGCTTAGTTTCTCCTGAGCAGTACTTC	CASSLVSPEQYF
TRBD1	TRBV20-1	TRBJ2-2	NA	TGCAGTGCTGGGGACAGAGAGAACACCGGGGAGCTGTTTTTT	CSAGDRENTGELFF
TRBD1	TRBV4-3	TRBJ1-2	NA	TGCGCCAGCAGCCAAGGGACAGGGGCGGAAGGCTACACCTTC	CASSQGTGAEGYTF
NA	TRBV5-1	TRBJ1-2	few	TGCGCCAGCAGCGACCTCAGGGCGACGGGCTATGGCTACACCTTC	CASSDLRATGYGYTF
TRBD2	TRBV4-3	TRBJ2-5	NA	TGCGCCAGCAGCCCCTCGTGGCTAGCGGGGGCCTCTCCGGAGACCCAGTACTTC	CASSPSWLAGASPETQYF
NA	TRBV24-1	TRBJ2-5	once	TGTGCGCTCAGAAGCCCGGGAAAAGAGACCCAGTACTTC	CALRSPGKETQYF
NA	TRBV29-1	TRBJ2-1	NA	TGCAGCGTTATCCCTATCGGACATGTAACCTACAATGAGCAGTTCTTC	CSVIPIGHVTYNEQFF
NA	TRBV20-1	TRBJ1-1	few	TGCAGTGCTAGTGGCAGGGTAAACACTGAAGCTTTCTTT	CSASGRVNTEAFF
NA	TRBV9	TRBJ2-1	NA	TGTGCCAGCAGCGTAGACGGGGGCCAAGCCTACAATGAACAGTTCTTC	CASSVDGGQAYNEQFF
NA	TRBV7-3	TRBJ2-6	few	TGTGCCAGCAGCTACGCGGGTGCCGGGGCCAACGTCCTGACTTTC	CASSYAGAGANVLTF
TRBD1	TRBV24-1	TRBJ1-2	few	TGTGCCACCAGTGAACGAGACAGGGAGAACTATGGCTACACCTTC	CATSERDRENYGYTF
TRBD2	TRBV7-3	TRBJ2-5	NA	TGTGCCAGCAGCTTACAGGGAAGCGGGGGACAAGAGACCCAGTACTTC	CASSLQGSGGQETQYF
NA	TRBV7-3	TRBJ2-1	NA	TGTGCCAGCGCCAAGACGGACCAAGGGCTCTACAATGAGCAGTTCTTC	CASAKTDQGLYNEQFF